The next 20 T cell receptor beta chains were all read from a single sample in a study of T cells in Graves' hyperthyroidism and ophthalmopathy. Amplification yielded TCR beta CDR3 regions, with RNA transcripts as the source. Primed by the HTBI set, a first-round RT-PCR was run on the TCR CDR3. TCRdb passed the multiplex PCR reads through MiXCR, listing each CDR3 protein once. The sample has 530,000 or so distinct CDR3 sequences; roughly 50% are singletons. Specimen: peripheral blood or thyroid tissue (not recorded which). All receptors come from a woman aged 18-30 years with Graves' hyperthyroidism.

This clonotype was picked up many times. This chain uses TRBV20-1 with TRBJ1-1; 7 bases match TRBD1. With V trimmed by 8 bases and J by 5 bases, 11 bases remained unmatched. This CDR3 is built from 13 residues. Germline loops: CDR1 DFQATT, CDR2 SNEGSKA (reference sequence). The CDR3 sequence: CSLFGQVRTEAFF. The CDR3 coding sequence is TGCAGTCTCTTCGGACAGGTACGGACTGAAGCTTTCTTT.

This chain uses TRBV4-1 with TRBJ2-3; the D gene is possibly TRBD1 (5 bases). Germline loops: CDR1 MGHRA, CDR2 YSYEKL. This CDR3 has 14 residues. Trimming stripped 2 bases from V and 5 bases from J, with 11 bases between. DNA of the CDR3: TGCGCCAGCAGCCAACAACGGCAGGGAGATACGCAGTATTTT. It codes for CASSQQRQGDTQYF.

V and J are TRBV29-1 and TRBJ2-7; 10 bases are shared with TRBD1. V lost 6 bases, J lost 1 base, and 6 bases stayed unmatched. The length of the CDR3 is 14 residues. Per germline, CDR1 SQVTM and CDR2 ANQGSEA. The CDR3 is CSVDPGQGSYEQYF. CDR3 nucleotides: TGCAGCGTGGATCCGGGACAGGGGTCCTACGAGCAGTACTTC.

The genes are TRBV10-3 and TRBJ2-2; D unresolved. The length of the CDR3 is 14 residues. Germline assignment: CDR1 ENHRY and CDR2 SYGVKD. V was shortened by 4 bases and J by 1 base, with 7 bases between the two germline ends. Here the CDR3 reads CAISGAGNTGELFF. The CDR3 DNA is TGTGCCATCAGTGGGGCCGGGAACACCGGGGAGCTGTTTTTT.

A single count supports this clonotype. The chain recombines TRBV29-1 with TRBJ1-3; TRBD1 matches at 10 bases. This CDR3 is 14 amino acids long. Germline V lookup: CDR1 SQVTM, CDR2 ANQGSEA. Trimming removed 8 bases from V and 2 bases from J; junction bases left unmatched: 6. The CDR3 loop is CSPRQGAPGNTIYF. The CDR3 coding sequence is TGCAGCCCAAGACAGGGGGCGCCTGGAAACACCATATATTTT.

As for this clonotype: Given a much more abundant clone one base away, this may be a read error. CDR3 nucleotide sequence: TGTGCCAGCAGCTTAGAGTTGATGGGACAACACAATCGGCCCCAGCATTTT. Translation: CASSLELMGQHNRPQHF. The V call is TRBV7-9, the J call TRBJ1-5; D possibly corresponds to TRBD1 (6 bases). Germline CDR1 SEHNR, CDR2 FQNEAQ (reference sequence). The CDR3 covers 17 residues.

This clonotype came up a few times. The CDR3 nucleotides read TGCGCCAGCAGCCTATCTAGCGTTCGTACAGATACGCAGTATTTT. Translating it yields CASSLSSVRTDTQYF. This sequence joins TRBV4-1 and TRBJ2-3; TRBD2 is a possible D gene (6 bases). CDR1 and CDR2 from the germline V gene are MGHRA and YSYEKL. CDR3 length: 15 amino acids. Trimming cost V 4 bases and J 3 bases, with 14 bases left between them.

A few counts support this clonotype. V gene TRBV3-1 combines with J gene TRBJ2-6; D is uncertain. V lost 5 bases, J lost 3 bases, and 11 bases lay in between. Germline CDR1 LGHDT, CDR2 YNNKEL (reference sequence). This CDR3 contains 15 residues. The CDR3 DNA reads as TGTGCCAGCAGCTCTCTGGGTTTTGGGGCCAACGTCCTGACTTTC. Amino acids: CASSSLGFGANVLTF.

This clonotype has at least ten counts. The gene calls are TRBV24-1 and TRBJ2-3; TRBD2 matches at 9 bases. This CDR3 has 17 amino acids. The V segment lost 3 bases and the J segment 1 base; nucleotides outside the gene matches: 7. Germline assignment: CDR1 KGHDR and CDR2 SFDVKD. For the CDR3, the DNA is TGTGCCACCAGTGATCCCAGTTGGACTAGCGGCACAGATACGCAGTATTTT. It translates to CATSDPSWTSGTDTQYF.

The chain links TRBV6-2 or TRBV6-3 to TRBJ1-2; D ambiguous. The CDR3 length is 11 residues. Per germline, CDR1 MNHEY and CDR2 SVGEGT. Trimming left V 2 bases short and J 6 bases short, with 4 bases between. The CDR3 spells CASSYEDGYTF. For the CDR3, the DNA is TGTGCCAGCAGTTACGAGGATGGCTACACCTTC.

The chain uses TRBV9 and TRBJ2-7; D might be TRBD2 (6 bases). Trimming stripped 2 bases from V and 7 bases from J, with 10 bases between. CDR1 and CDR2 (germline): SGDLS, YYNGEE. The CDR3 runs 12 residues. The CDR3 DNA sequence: TGTGCCAGCAGCGTCGGCCGGGGGGAGCAGTACTTC. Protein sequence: CASSVGRGEQYF.

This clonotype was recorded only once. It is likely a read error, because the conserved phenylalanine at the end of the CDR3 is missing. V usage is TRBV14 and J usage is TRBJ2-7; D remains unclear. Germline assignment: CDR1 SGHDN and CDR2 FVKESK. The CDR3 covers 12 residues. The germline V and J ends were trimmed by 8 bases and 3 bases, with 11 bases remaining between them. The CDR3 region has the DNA TGTGCCAGCTCACCAAGCAACTACGAGCAGTACCTC. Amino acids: CASSPSNYEQYL.

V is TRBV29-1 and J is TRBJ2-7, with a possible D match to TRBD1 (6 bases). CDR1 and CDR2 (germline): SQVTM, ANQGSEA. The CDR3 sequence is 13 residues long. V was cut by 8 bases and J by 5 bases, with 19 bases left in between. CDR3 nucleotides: TGCAGCCAAGGCAGGGGCAGTAGAGACGAGCAGTACTTC. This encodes CSQGRGSRDEQYF.

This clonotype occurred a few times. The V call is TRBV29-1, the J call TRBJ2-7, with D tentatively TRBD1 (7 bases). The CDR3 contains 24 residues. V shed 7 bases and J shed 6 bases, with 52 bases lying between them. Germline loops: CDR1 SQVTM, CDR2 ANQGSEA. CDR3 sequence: CSARQTHCIVKRRQGAGRRGEQYF. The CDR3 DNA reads TGCAGCGCCCGCCAAACCCACTGCATCGTGAAAAGACGACAGGGCGCCGGCCGGCGGGGCGAGCAGTACTTC.

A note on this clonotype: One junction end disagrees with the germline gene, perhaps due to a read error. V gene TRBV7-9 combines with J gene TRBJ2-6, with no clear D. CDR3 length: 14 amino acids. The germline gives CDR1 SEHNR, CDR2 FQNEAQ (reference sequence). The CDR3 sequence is CASSPVYGSNVLTF. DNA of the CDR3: TGTGCCAGCAGCCCAGTTTATGGGTCCAACGTCCTGACTTTC.

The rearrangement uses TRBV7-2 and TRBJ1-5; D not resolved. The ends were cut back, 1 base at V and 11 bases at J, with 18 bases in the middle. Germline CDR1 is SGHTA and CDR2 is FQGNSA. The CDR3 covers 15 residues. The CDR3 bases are TGTGCCAGCAGCTTAGTTGGCGGGAGGGTGGAGACCCAGCATTTT. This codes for CASSLVGGRVETQHF.

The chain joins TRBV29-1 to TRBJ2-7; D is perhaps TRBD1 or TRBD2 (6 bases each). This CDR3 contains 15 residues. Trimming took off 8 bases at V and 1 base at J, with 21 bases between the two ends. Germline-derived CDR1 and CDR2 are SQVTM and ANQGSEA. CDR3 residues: CSSPVGGRWSYEQYF. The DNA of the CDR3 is TGCAGCTCCCCTGTAGGGGGGAGATGGTCCTACGAGCAGTACTTC.

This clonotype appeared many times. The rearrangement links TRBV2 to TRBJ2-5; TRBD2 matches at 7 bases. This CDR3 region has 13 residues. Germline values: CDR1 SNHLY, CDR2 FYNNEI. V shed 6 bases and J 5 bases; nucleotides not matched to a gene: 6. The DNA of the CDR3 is TGTGCCAGCAGGACTAGCCGCTGGGAGACCCAGTACTTC. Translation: CASRTSRWETQYF.

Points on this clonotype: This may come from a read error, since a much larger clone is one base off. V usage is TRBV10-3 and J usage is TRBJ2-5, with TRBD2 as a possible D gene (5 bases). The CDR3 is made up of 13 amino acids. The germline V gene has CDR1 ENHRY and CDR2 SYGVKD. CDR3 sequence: CASSYSGWETQCF. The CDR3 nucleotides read TGTGCCAGCAGTTACTCCGGGTGGGAGACCCAGTGCTTC.

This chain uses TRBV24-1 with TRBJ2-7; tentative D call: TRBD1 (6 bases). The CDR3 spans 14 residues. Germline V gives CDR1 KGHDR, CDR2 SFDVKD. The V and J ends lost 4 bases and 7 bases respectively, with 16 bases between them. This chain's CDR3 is CATSDPGVPSEQYF. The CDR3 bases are TGTGCCACCAGTGACCCAGGGGTCCCCTCGGAGCAGTACTTC.